This TCR beta chain stems from a study of a mutant IDH1 vaccine in newly diagnosed glioma. Study-level information: Patients under treatment included about 60% males and about 38% females and had a mean age of approximately 44 years. Former treatment meant radiotherapy, temozolomide, or both; the majority had gotten both. Study-wide results and caveats: Altogether, around 93% of patients exhibited vaccine-induced immune responses.

Stated time point: week 23, last vaccination. The content of each vaccine dose was 300 ug of mutant IDH1 20-mer peptide, and topical imiquimod accompanied it. CDR1 and CDR2 from the germline V gene are MNHEY and SMNVEV (reference sequence). Trimming at V came to 6 bases and at J to 5 bases, leaving 6 bases not matched to a gene. The CDR3 sequence is 13 residues long. As regards this clone: As yet, its antigen is unknown.

The table came from immunoSEQ multiplex PCR; TCRdb's copy has only in-frame clones and leaves some out. The data contain around 76,000 clones, around 85% of them singletons. The material was PBMCs, obtained from a glioma patient whose treatment included an IDH1 peptide vaccine. This chain links TRBV27 with TRBJ2-7, with 8 bases identical to TRBD1. The origin of this receptor is a woman in her forties or fifties with glioma. The CDR3 protein is CASSEGQVHEQYF. DNA for the CDR3: TGTGCCAGCAGCGAGGGACAGGTCCACGAGCAGTACTTC.